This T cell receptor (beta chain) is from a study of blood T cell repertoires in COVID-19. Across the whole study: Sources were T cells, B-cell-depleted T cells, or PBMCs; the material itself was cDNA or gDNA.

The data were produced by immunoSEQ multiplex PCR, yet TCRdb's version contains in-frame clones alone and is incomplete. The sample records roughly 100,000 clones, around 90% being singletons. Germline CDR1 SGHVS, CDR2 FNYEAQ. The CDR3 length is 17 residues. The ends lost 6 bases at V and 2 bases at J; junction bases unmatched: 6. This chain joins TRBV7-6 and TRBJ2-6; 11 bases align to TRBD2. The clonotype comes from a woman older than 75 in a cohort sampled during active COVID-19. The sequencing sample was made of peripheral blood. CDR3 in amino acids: CASRRTSGSTGANVLTF. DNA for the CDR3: TGTGCCAGCAGGAGAACTAGCGGGAGTACTGGGGCCAACGTCCTGACTTTC.